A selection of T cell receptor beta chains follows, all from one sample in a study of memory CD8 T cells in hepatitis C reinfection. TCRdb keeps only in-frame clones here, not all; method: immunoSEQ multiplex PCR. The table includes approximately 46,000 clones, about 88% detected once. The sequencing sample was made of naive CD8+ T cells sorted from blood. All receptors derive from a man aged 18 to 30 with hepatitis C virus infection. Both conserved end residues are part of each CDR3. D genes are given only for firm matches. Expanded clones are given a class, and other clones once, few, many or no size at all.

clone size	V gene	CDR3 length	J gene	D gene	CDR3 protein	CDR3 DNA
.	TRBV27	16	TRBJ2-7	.	CASSWAPGRVNYEQYF	TGTGCCAGCAGTTGGGCACCGGGAAGGGTCAACTACGAGCAGTACTTC
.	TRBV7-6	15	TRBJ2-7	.	CASSLASGQIYEQYF	TGTGCCAGCAGCCTAGCCTCGGGACAAATCTACGAGCAGTACTTC
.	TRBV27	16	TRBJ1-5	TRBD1	CASSLYGQGLNQPQHF	TGTGCCAGCAGTTTATATGGACAGGGACTTAATCAGCCCCAGCATTTT
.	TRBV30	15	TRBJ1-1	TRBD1	CAWSAWTGGRTEAFF	TGTGCCTGGAGTGCTTGGACAGGGGGTAGAACTGAAGCTTTCTTT
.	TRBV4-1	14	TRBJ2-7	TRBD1	CASSQVTGSYEQYF	TGCGCCAGCAGCCAAGTGACAGGGTCCTACGAGCAGTACTTC
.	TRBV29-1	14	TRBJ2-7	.	CSVEDLPDLYEQYF	TGCAGCGTTGAAGATCTCCCAGATTTGTACGAGCAGTACTTC
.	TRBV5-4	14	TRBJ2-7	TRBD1	CASSPDRDSYEQYF	TGTGCCAGCAGCCCGGACAGGGACTCCTACGAGCAGTACTTC
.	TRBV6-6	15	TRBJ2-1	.	CASSYLAGLGNEQFF	TGTGCCAGCAGTTACCTGGCGGGGCTGGGGAATGAGCAGTTCTTC
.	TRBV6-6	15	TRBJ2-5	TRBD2	CASSFVGGAGETQYF	TGTGCCAGCAGTTTTGTCGGGGGGGCTGGGGAGACCCAGTACTTC
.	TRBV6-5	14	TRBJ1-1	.	CASSHGFSNTEAFF	TGTGCCAGCAGTCACGGTTTTTCGAACACTGAAGCTTTCTTT
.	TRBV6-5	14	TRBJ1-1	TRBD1	CASSGGQGLGEAFF	TGTGCCAGCAGTGGGGGACAGGGGTTGGGGGAAGCTTTCTTT
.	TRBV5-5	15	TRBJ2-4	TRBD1	CASSLGGTGVNIQYF	TGTGCCAGCAGCCTGGGCGGGACAGGGGTAAACATTCAGTACTTC
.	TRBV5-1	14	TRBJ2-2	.	CASREEQPTGELFF	TGCGCCAGCAGGGAGGAGCAGCCCACCGGGGAGCTGTTTTTT
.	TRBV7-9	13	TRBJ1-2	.	CASSPQGPDGYTF	TGTGCCAGCAGCCCCCAGGGCCCGGATGGCTACACCTTC
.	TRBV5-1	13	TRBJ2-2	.	CASSPGNTGELFF	TGCGCCAGCAGCCCAGGGAACACCGGGGAGCTGTTTTTT
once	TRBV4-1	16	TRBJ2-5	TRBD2	CASSQDLDSGEETQYF	TGCGCCAGCAGCCAAGATCTCGATAGCGGGGAAGAGACCCAGTACTTC
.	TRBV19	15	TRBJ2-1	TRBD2	CASRPSGGLYNEQFF	TGTGCCAGTAGGCCTAGCGGGGGCCTTTACAATGAGCAGTTCTTC
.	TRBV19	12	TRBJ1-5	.	CASSSYNQPQHF	TGTGCCAGTAGTTCGTACAATCAGCCCCAGCATTTT
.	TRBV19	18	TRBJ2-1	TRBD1	CASSIVAIGQGFFNEQFF	TGTGCCAGTAGTATAGTTGCTATTGGACAGGGGTTCTTCAATGAGCAGTTCTTC
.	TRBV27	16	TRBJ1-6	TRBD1	CASSLSGTGANSPLHF	TGTGCCAGCAGTTTATCGGGGACAGGGGCTAATTCACCCCTCCACTTT
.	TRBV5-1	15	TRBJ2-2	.	CASSLEAGRTGELFF	TGCGCCAGCAGCTTGGAGGCAGGGCGCACCGGGGAGCTGTTTTTT
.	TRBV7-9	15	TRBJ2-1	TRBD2	CASSPPGLAYNEQFF	TGTGCCAGCAGCCCTCCGGGACTAGCTTACAATGAGCAGTTCTTC
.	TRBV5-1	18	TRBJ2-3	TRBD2	CASSPRAGGIHGTDTQYF	TGCGCCAGCAGCCCACGGGCCGGGGGGATCCACGGCACAGATACGCAGTATTTT
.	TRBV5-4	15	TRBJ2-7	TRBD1	CASSLPGQGAAEQYF	TGTGCCAGCAGCCTACCGGGACAGGGAGCGGCCGAGCAGTACTTC
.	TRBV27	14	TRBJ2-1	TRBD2	CASSFLLSGSEQFF	TGTGCCAGCAGTTTTCTCCTTAGCGGGAGTGAGCAGTTCTTC
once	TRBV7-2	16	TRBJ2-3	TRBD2	CASSLALASVGDTQYF	TGTGCCAGCAGCTTAGCACTAGCGAGCGTGGGGGATACGCAGTATTTT
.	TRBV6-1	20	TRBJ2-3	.	CASSEVAAGQAGTRQDTQYF	TGTGCCAGCAGTGAAGTTGCCGCCGGACAGGCCGGGACTAGACAAGATACGCAGTATTTT
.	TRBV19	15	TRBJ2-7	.	CASRYSHVRYYEQYF	TGTGCCAGTAGGTATTCCCACGTGAGATATTACGAGCAGTACTTC
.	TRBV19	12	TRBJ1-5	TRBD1	CASQGAGQPQHF	TGTGCCAGCCAGGGGGCCGGTCAGCCCCAGCATTTT
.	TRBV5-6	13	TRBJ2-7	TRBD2	CASGPGGPYEQYF	TGTGCCTCAGGCCCGGGAGGGCCCTACGAGCAGTACTTC
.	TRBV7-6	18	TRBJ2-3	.	CASSSPRQGYRFTDTQYF	TGTGCCAGCAGCTCCCCTAGGCAGGGATATCGGTTCACAGATACGCAGTATTTT
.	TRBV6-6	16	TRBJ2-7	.	CASSSPLGLSGYEQYF	TGTGCCAGCAGTTCGCCATTGGGCCTCTCGGGATACGAGCAGTACTTC
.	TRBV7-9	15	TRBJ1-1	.	CASSLAGTSNTEAFF	TGTGCCAGCAGCTTAGCGGGGACATCTAACACTGAAGCTTTCTTT
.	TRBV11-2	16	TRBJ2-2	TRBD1	CASSFLDRGGTGELFF	TGTGCCAGCAGCTTCCTTGACAGGGGGGGGACCGGGGAGCTGTTTTTT
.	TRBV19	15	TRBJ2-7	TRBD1	CASSMGQGFPYEQYF	TGTGCCAGTAGTATGGGACAGGGGTTTCCCTACGAGCAGTACTTC
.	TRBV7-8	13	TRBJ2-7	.	CASSSQGSYEQYF	TGTGCCAGCAGCTCACAGGGCTCCTACGAGCAGTACTTC
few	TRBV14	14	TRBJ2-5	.	CASSQTGRQETQYF	TGTGCCAGCAGCCAGACAGGCCGCCAAGAGACCCAGTACTTC
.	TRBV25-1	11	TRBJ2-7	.	CASRERSEQYF	TGTGCCAGCAGGGAACGGAGCGAGCAGTACTTC